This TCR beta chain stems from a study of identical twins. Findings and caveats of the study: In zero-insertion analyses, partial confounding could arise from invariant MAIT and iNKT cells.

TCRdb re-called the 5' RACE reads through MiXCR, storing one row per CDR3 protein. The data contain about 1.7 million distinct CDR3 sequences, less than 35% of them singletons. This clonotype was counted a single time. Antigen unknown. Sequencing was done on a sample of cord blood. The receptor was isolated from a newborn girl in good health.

The CDR3 is CASSPWASYGYTF. CDR3 in DNA: TGTGCCAGCTCACCTTGGGCAAGCTATGGCTACACCTTC. This chain uses TRBV18 with TRBJ1-2; D is uncertain. The germline gives CDR1 KGHSH, CDR2 LQKENI. V was cut by 3 bases and J by 4 bases, with 9 bases left in between. There are 13 residues in the CDR3.